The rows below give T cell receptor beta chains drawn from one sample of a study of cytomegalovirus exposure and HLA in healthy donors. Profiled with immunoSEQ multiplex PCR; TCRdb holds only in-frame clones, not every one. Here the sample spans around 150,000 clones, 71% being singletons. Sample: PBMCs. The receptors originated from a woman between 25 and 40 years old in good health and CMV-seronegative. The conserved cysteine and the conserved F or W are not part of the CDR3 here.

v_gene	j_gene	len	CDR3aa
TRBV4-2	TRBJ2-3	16	ASSQVASGGWGTDTQY
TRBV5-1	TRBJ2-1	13	ASREVTGQGNEQF
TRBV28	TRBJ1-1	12	ASSLDGQSTEAF
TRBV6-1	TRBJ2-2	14	ASSEVLRLLSAELF
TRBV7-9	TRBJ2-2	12	SSSSDRGTGELF
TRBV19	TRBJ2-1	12	ASSLRGPYNEQF
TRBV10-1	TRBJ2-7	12	ASTEASGSYEQY
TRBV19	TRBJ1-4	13	ASIRTGGYEEKLF
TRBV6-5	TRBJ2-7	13	ATQPGQGFSYEQY
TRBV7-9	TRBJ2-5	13	ASSPGTGVAETQY
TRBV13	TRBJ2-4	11	ASSLGQEDIQY
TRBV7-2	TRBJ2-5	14	ASSSDRGGDQETQY
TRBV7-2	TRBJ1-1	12	ASSLDMFYTEAF
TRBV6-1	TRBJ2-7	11	ASKGQGELEQY
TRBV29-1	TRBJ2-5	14	SVKDPRLAGPGTQY
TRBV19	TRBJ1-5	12	ASMGDREYQPQH
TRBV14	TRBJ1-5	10	ASSRGDQPQH
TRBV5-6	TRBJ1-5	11	ASSTGLQGPQH
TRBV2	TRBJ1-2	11	ASTQEEVGGYT
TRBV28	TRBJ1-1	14	ASRNYFPGQGGSAF
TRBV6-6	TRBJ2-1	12	ASSYSRGDNEQF
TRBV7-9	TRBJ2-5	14	ASSDGNRVYGETQY
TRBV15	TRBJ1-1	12	ATSRATGITEAF
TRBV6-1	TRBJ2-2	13	ASRGGVFFTGELF
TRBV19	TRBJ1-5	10	ASSILSQPQH
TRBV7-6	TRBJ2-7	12	ASSLTVRPYEQY
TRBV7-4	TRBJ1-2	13	ASSSGTPNNYGYT
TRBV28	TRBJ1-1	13	ASNKGEGMNTEAF
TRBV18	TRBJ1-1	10	ASSRLDTEAF
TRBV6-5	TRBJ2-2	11	ASNYRQTGELF
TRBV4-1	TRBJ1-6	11	ASSTGSNSPLH